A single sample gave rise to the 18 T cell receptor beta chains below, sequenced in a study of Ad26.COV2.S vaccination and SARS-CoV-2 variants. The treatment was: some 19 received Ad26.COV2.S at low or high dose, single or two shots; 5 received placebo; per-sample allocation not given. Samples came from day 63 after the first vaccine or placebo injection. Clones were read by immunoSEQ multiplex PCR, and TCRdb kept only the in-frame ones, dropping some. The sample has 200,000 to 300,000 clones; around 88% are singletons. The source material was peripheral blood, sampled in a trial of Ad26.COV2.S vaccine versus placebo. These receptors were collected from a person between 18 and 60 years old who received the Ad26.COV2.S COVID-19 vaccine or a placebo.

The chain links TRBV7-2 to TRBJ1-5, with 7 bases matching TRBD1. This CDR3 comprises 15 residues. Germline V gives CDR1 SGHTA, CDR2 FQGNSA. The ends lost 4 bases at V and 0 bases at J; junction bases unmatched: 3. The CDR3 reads CASSSAGGSNQPQHF. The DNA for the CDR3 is TGTGCCAGCAGCTCCGCAGGGGGTAGCAATCAGCCCCAGCATTTT. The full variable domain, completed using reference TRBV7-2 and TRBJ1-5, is GAGVSQSPSNKVTEKGKDVELRCDPISGHTALYWYRQSLGQGLEFLIYFQGNSAPDKSGLPSDRFSAERTGGSVSTLTIQRTQQEDSAVYLCASSSAGGSNQPQHFGDGTRLSIL.

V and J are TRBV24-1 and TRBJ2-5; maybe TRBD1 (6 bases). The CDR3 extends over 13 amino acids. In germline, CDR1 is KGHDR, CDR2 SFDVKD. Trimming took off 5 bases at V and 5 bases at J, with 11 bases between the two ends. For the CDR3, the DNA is TGTGCCACCAGTGGGGGGCCAATTGAGACCCAGTACTTC. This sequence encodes CATSGGPIETQYF.

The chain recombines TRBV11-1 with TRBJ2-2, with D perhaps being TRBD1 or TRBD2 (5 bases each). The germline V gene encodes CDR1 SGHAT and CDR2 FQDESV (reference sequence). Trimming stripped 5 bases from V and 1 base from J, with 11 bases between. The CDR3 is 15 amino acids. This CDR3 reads CASSPGTENTGELFF. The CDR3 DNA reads TGTGCCAGCAGCCCAGGGACGGAGAACACCGGGGAGCTGTTTTTT.

Here the CDR3 reads CASRAPANYGYTF. In DNA, the CDR3 is TGTGCCAGCAGAGCGCCCGCTAACTATGGCTACACCTTC. The genes are TRBV6-5 and TRBJ1-2; D gene uncertain. V was shortened by 6 bases and J by 0 bases, with 8 bases between the two germline ends. This CDR3 is 13 amino acids long. CDR1 and CDR2 from the germline V gene are MNHEY and SVGAGI.

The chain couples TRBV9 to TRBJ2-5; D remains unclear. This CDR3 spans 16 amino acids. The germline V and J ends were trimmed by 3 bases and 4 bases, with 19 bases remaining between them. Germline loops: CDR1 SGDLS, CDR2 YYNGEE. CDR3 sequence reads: CASSASTPVGGETQYF. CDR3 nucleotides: TGTGCCAGCAGCGCCAGTACCCCCGTCGGCGGAGAGACCCAGTACTTC.

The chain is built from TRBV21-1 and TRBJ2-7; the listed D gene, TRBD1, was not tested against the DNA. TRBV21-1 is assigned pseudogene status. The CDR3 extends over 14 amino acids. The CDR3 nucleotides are TGTGCCAGCCGCAAGGGGCCGTCGCCCTACGAGCAGTACGTC. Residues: CASRKGPSPYEQYV.

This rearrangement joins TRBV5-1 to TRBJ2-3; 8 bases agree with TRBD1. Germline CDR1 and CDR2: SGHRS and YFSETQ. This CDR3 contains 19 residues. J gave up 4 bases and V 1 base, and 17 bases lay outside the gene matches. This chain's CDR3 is CASSLRPGGISAVADTQYF. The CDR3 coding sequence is TGCGCCAGCAGCTTGCGGCCAGGGGGCATTTCCGCTGTTGCAGATACGCAGTATTTT.

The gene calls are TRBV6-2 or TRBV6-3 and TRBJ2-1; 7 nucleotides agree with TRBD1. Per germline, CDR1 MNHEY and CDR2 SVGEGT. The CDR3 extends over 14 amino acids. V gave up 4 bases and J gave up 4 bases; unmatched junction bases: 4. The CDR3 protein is CASSLGQSYNEQFF. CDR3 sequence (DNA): TGTGCCAGCAGTTTGGGACAGTCATACAATGAGCAGTTCTTC.

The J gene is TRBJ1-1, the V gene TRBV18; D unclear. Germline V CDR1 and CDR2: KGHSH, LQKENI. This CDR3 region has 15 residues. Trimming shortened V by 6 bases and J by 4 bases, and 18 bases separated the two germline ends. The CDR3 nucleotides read TGTGCCAGCTCTCTCGGACCGGGAGGTATCACTGAAGCTTTCTTT. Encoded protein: CASSLGPGGITEAFF.

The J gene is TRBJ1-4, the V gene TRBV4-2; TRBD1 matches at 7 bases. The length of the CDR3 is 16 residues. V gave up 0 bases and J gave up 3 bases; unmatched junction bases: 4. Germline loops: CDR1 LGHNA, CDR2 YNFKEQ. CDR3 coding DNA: TGTGCCAGCAGCCAAGATCCCGGGACAGCTAATGAAAAACTGTTTTTT. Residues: CASSQDPGTANEKLFF.

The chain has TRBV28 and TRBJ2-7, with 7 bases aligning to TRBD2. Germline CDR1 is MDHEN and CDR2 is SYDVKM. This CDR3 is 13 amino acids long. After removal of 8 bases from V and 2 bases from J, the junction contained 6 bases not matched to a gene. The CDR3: CASAPGGAYEQYV. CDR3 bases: TGTGCCAGCGCCCCGGGGGGAGCCTACGAGCAGTACGTC.

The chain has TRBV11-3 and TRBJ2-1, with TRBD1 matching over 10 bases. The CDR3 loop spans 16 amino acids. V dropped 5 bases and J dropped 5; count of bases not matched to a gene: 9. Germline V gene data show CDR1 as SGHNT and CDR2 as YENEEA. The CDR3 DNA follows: TGTGCCAGCAGCCAGGACGACAGGGGGCTTGACAATGAGCAGTTCTTC. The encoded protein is CASSQDDRGLDNEQFF. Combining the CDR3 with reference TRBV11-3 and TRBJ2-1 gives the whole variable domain EAGVVQSPRYKIIEKKQPVAFWCNPISGHNTLYWYLQNLGQGPELLIRYENEEAVDDSQLPKDRFSAERLKGVDSTLKIQPAELGDSAVYLCASSQDDRGLDNEQFFGPGTRLTVL.

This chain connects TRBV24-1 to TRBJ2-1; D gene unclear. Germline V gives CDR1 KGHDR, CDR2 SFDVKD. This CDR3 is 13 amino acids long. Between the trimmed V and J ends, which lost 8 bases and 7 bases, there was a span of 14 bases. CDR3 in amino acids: CATTESGRNEQFF. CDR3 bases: TGTGCCACCACGGAGAGTGGTCGGAATGAGCAGTTCTTC.

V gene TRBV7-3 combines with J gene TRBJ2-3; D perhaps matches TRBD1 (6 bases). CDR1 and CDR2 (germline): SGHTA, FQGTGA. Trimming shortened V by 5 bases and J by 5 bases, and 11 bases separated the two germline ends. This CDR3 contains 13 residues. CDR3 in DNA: TGTGCCAGCAGCGCCCAAGGGGGAGATACGCAGTATTTT. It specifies CASSAQGGDTQYF.

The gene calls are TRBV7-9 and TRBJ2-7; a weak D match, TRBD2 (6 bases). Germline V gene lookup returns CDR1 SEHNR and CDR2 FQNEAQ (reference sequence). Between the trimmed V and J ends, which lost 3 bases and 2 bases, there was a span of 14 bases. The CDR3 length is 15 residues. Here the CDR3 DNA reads TGTGCCAGCAGCTTGGCCGAGGGGAGGCCCTACGAGCAGTACTTC. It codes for CASSLAEGRPYEQYF.

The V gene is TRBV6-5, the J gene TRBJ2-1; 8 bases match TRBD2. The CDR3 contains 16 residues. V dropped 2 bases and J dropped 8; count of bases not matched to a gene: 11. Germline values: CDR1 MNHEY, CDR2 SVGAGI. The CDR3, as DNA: TGTGCCAGCAGTTACCCCCAGAGCGGGGGTATGTATGAGCAGTTCTTC. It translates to CASSYPQSGGMYEQFF.

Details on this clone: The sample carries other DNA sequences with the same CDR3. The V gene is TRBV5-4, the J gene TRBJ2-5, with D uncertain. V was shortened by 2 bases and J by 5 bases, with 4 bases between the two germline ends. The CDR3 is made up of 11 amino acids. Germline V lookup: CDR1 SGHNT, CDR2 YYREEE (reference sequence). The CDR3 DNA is TGTGCCAGCAGCTTCCGGGAGACCCAGTACTTC. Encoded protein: CASSFRETQYF.

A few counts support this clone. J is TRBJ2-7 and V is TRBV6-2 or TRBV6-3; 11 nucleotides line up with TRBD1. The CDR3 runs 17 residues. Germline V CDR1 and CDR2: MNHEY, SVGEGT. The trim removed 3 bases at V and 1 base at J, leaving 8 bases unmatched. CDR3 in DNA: TGTGCCAGCAGTTATGGGGAGGGACAGGGGGTTTCCTACGAGCAGTACTTC. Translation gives CASSYGEGQGVSYEQYF.